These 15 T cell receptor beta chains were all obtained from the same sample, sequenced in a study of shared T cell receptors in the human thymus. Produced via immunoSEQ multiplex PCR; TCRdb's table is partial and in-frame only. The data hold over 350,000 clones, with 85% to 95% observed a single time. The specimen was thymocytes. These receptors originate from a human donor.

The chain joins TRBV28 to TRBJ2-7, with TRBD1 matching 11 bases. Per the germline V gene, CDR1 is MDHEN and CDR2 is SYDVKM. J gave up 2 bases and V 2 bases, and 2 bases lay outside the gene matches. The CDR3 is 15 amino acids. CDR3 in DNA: TGTGCCAGCAGTTTAGGGGACAGGGGGACCTACGAGCAGTACTTC. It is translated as CASSLGDRGTYEQYF. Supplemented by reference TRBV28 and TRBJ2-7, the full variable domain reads DVKVTQSSRYLVKRTGEKVFLECVQDMDHENMFWYRQDPGLGLRLIYFSYDVKMKEKGDIPEGYSVSREKKERFSLILESASTNQTSMYLCASSLGDRGTYEQYFGPGTRLTVT.

The CDR3 here is CASIIRGMNTEAFF. As DNA, the CDR3 is TGCGCCAGCATCATTCGGGGCATGAACACTGAAGCTTTCTTT. The chain couples TRBV5-1 to TRBJ1-1; D is possibly TRBD1 (5 bases). CDR1 and CDR2 (germline): SGHRS, YFSETQ. The V gene lost 6 bases and the J gene lost 0 bases, with 12 bases spanning the gap. The CDR3 totals 14 residues.

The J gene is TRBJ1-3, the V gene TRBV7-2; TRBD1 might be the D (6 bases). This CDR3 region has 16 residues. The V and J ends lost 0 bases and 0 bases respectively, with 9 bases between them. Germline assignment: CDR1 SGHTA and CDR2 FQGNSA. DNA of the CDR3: TGTGCCAGCAGCTTAGCAGCAGGGGTCTCTGGAAACACCATATATTTT. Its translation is CASSLAAGVSGNTIYF.

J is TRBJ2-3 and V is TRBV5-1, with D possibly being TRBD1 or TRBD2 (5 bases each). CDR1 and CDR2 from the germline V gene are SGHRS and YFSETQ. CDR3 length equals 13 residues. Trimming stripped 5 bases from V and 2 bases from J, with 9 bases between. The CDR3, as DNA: TGCGCCAGCAGGGGGGACGCCACAGATACGCAGTATTTT. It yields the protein CASRGDATDTQYF.

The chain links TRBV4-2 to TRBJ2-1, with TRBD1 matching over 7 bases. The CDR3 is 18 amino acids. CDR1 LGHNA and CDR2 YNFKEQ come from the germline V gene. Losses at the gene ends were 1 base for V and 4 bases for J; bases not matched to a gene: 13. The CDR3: CASSQVCRSGTAYNEQFF. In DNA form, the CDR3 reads TGTGCCAGCAGCCAAGTTTGCCGATCCGGGACAGCATACAATGAGCAGTTCTTC.

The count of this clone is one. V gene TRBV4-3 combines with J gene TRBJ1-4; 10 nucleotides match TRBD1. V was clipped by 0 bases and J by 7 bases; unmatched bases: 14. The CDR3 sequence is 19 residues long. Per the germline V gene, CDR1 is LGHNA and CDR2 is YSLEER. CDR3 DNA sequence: TGCGCCAGCAGCCAAGATAGAGGGACAGGGGTGACTAATTGTGAAAAACTGTTTTTT. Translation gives CASSQDRGTGVTNCEKLFF.

The CDR3 spells CASRGTGHGYTF. CDR3 in DNA: TGTGCCAGCAGGGGGACAGGGCATGGCTACACCTTC. The chain links TRBV6-4 to TRBJ1-2, with 9 bases fitting TRBD1. Germline CDR1 MRHNA, CDR2 SNTAGT. The ends lost 6 bases at V and 6 bases at J; junction bases unmatched: 2. This CDR3 is 12 amino acids long.

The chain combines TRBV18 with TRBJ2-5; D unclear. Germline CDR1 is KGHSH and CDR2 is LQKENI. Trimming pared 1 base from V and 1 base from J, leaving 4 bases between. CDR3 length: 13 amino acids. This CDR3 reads CASSPHLQETQYF. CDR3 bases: TGTGCCAGCTCACCACACCTCCAAGAGACCCAGTACTTC.

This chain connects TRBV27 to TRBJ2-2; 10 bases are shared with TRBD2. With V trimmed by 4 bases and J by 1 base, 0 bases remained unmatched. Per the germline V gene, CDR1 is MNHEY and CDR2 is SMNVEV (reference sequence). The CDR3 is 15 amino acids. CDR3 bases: TGTGCCAGCAGTTCTAGCGGGAGGAACACCGGGGAGCTGTTTTTT. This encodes CASSSSGRNTGELFF.

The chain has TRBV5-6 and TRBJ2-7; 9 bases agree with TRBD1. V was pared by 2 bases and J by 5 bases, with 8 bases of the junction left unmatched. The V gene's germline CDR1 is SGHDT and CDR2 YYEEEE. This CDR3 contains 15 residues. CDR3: CASSLPRDRDHEQYF. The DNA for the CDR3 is TGTGCCAGCAGCTTACCCCGGGACAGGGACCACGAGCAGTACTTC.

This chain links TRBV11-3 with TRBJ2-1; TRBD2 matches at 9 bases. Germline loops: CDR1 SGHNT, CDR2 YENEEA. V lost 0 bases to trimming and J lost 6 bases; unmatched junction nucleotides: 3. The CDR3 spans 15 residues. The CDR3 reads CASSLDWREGNEQFF. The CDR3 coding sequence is TGTGCCAGCAGCTTAGATTGGCGGGAGGGCAATGAGCAGTTCTTC.

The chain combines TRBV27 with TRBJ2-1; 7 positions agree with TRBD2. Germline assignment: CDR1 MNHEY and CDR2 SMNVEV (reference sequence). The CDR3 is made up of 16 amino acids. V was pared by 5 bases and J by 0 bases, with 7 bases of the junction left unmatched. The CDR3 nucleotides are TGTGCCAGCAGTCAGCGGGACGGGAACTCCTACAATGAGCAGTTCTTC. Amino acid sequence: CASSQRDGNSYNEQFF.

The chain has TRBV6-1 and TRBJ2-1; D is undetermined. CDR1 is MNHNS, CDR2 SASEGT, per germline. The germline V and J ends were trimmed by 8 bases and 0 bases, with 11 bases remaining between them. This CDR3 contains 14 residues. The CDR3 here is CASLERSSYNEQFF. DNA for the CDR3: TGTGCCAGCCTCGAGAGGAGCTCCTACAATGAGCAGTTCTTC.

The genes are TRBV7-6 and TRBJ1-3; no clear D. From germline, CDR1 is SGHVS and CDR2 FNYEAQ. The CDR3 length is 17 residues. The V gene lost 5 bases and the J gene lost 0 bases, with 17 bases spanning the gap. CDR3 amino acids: CASSRILHPISGNTIYF. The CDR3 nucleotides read TGTGCCAGCAGCCGAATATTACACCCGATCTCTGGAAACACCATATATTTT.

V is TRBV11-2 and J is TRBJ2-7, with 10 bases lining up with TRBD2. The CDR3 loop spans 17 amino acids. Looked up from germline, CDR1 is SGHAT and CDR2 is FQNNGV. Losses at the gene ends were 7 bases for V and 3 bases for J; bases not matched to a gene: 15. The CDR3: CASIGGREGLAFYEQYF. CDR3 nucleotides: TGTGCCAGCATCGGGGGGAGGGAGGGACTAGCGTTCTACGAGCAGTACTTC. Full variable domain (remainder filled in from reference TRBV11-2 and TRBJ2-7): EAGVAQSPRYKIIEKRQSVAFWCNPISGHATLYWYQQILGQGPKLLIQFQNNGVVDDSQLPKDRFSAERLKGVDSTLKIQPAKLEDSAVYLCASIGGREGLAFYEQYFGPGTRLTVT.